The subject of this entry is one TCR beta chain. Each donor's status was that of a healthy bone marrow donor. Though probably carrying unrecorded immune exposures, donors were nominally healthy at sampling. PCR was performed using 60 Vbeta and 13 Jbeta primers. The method was immunoSEQ multiplex PCR; TCRdb's version includes in-frame clones alone and lacks a portion of them. The repertoire has about 92,000 clones, roughly 80% of them found once; the top ten carry around 1.2%. These data come from a study of cytomegalovirus exposure and HLA in healthy donors. Germline CDR1 KGHSH, CDR2 LQKENI. The CDR3 totals 17 residues. V lost 4 bases to trimming and J lost 6 bases; unmatched junction nucleotides: 13.

The chain is built from TRBV18 and TRBJ2-7; 12 positions agree with TRBD2. This clonotype was obtained from a girl aged 2 to 9 in good health and CMV-seropositive. The specimen sequenced was PBMCs. The CDR3 loop is CASSRPGLAGPRREQYF. The DNA for the CDR3 is TGTGCCAGCTCACGCCCCGGACTAGCGGGACCGCGGCGCGAGCAGTACTTC.